This T cell receptor (beta chain) was obtained from a study of blood T cells in healthy people across ages. The use of a sample-barcoded 5' primer and a J-beta primer mix characterized a second PCR of roughly 6 to 11 cycles. TCRdb called the 5' RACE reads again in MiXCR, with one record for every CDR3 protein. This table has 800,000 to 950,000 distinct CDR3 sequences, about 28% appearing once. Germline loops: CDR1 SGHRS, CDR2 YFSETQ. The CDR3 length is 16 residues. V lost 2 bases and J lost 4; bases outside the gene matches: 6. This clonotype has just a few counts. Extraction of total RNA produced a minimum of 5 micrograms from each sample. These data are also associated with another study on T cells of mothers and their children. That source notes: Over five children and their three healthy Caucasian mothers were the donors.

The chain employs TRBV5-1 and TRBJ2-3, with 11 bases matching TRBD2. This clonotype was sampled from a woman aged 40 to 49 in good health. Sequenced: blood. The CDR3, as DNA: TGCGCCAGCAGCTTTACTAGCGGGGGTGGTGCAGATACGCAGTATTTT. Amino acids: CASSFTSGGGADTQYF.